This entry lists 7 T cell receptor beta chains sequenced from one sample in a study of blood T cell repertoires in COVID-19. Profiling relied on immunoSEQ multiplex PCR, and the TCRdb table lists in-frame clones only, not all of them. There are around 430,000 clones in the sample; around nine tenths occur only once, and about 9.4% lies in the top ten. The sample comprised PBMCs or T cells enriched from blood (not recorded which). The source is a woman aged 45-65 years who had recovered from COVID-19.

V gene TRBV19 combines with J gene TRBJ1-6; a possible D gene is TRBD1 (5 bases). Germline values: CDR1 LNHDA, CDR2 SQIVND (reference sequence). Trimming pared 8 bases from V and 13 bases from J, leaving 21 bases between. This CDR3 is built from 14 residues. The CDR3, as DNA: TGTGCCAGTTCCCAGGGAGGGGACCTCGGGCCCCTCCACTTT. It encodes CASSQGGDLGPLHF.

A note on this clone: The same CDR3 arises from other DNA sequences in this sample as well. This chain uses TRBV12-3 or TRBV12-4 with TRBJ1-2; 9 bases fit TRBD1. The V segment lost 5 bases and the J segment 5 bases; nucleotides outside the gene matches: 3. The CDR3 is 13 residues long. The DNA for the CDR3 is TGTGCCAGCAGTCCCGGACAGGGGTATGGCTACACCTTC. Its protein product is CASSPGQGYGYTF.

V usage is TRBV7-2 and J usage is TRBJ2-5, with 9 positions matching TRBD2. Trimming took 1 base from V and 4 from J; bases not matched to a gene: 4. The CDR3 contains 15 residues. The germline V gene encodes CDR1 SGHTA and CDR2 FQGNSA. CDR3 nucleotides: TGTGCCAGCAGCTTAGTGGCGGGGGGGCCAGAGACCCAGTACTTC. Translating gives CASSLVAGGPETQYF.

Comment on this clone: The identical CDR3 is also encoded by other nucleotide sequences in the sample. The chain joins TRBV19 to TRBJ1-4; 7 bases match TRBD1. In germline, CDR1 is LNHDA, CDR2 SQIVND (reference sequence). Trimming took 2 bases from V and 4 from J; bases not matched to a gene: 4. The CDR3 is 15 amino acids. In DNA, the CDR3 is TGTGCCAGTAGTATATCTACAGGGGTTAATGAAAAACTGTTTTTT. Amino acids: CASSISTGVNEKLFF.

CDR3 in DNA: TGTGCCAGCAGCCCCACTAGCGGGGGGTGGAATGAGCAGTTCTTC. Translation gives CASSPTSGGWNEQFF. The V call is TRBV7-2, the J call TRBJ2-1; 12 nucleotides align to TRBD2. The J segment lost 7 bases and the V segment lost 5 bases, leaving 6 bases of the junction unmatched. CDR1 is SGHTA, CDR2 FQGNSA, per germline. CDR3 length equals 15 residues.

J is TRBJ2-7 and V is TRBV14; D perhaps matches TRBD2 (6 bases). This CDR3 has 14 residues. The V and J ends lost 4 bases and 7 bases respectively, with 17 bases between them. CDR1 and CDR2 (germline): SGHDN, FVKESK. The CDR3 protein is CASSPRGTSGEQYF. In DNA, the CDR3 is TGTGCCAGCAGCCCCCGGGGGACTTCGGGAGAGCAGTACTTC.

The table lists this clone with many counts. V is TRBV24-1 and J is TRBJ2-1, with D unclear. There are 17 residues in the CDR3. The V and J ends lost 0 bases and 1 base respectively, with 12 bases between them. CDR1 and CDR2 from the germline V gene are KGHDR and SFDVKD. CDR3 protein: CATSDLGRLGSYNEQFF. CDR3 DNA sequence: TGTGCCACCAGTGATTTGGGGCGCTTAGGTTCCTACAATGAGCAGTTCTTC.